The T cell receptor beta chain described here comes from a study of blood T cell repertoires in COVID-19. The wider study: COVID-19 samples from acute and convalescent phases originated in the United States, Italy and Spain. T cells, B-cell-depleted T cells, or PBMCs supplied cDNA or gDNA.

Profiled with immunoSEQ multiplex PCR; TCRdb holds only in-frame clones, not every one. The repertoire holds roughly 300,000 clones, with about 83% as singletons. CDR3 size: 16 residues. Germline V CDR1 and CDR2: LGHNA, YSLEER. V lost 4 bases, J lost 0 bases, and 16 bases lay in between. Specimen: peripheral blood. The clonotype comes from a woman aged 50 to 60 with acute or convalescent COVID-19. The chain carries TRBV4-3 and TRBJ2-7, with D perhaps matching TRBD2 (6 bases). The CDR3 DNA reads as TGCGCCAGCAGCCTCTCGGGTGGGACTTTCTCCTACGAGCAGTACTTC. The encoded protein is CASSLSGGTFSYEQYF.